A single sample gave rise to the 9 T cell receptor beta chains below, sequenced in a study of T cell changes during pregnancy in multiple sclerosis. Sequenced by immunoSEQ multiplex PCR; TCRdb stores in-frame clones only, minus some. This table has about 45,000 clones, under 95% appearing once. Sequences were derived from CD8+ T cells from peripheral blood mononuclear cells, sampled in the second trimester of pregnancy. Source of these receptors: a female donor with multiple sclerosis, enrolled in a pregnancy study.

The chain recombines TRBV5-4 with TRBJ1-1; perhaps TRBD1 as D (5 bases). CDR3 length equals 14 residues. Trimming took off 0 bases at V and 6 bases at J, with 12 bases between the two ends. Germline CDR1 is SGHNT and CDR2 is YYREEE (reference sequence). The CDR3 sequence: CASSLEAGWPEAFF. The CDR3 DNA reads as TGTGCCAGCAGCTTGGAGGCAGGGTGGCCTGAAGCTTTCTTT.

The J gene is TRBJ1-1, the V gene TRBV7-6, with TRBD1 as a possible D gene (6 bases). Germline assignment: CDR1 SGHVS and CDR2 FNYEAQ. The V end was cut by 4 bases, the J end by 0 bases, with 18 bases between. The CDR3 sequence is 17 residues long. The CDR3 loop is CASSYGQGPKMNTEAFF. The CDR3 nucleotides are TGTGCCAGCAGCTACGGCCAGGGGCCCAAGATGAACACTGAAGCTTTCTTT.

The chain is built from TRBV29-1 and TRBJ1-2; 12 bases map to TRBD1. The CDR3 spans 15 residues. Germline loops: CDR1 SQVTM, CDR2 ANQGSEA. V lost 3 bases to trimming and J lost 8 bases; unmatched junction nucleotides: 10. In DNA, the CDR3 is TGCAGCGTTGAGGACCCGGGACAGGGGGCTGAAGGCTACACCTTC. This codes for CSVEDPGQGAEGYTF.

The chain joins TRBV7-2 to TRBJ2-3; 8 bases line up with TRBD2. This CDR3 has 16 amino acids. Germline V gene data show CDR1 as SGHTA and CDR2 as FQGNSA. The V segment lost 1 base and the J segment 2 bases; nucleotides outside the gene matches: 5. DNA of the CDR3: TGTGCCAGCAGCTTAGATCGCGGGGGGACCACAGATACGCAGTATTTT. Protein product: CASSLDRGGTTDTQYF.

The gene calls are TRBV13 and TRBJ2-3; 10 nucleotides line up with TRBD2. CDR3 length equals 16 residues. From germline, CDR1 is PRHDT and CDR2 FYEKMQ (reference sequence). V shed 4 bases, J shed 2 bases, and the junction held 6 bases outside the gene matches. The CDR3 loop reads CASSSRLAGDTDTQYF. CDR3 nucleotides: TGTGCCAGCAGCTCTCGGCTAGCGGGGGACACAGATACGCAGTATTTT.

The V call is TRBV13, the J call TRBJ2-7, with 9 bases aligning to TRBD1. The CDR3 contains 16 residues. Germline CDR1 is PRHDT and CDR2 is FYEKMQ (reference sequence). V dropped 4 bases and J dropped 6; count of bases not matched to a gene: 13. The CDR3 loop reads CASSSSAGTGNSEQYF. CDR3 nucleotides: TGTGCCAGCAGCTCCTCGGCCGGGACAGGGAACTCCGAGCAGTACTTC.

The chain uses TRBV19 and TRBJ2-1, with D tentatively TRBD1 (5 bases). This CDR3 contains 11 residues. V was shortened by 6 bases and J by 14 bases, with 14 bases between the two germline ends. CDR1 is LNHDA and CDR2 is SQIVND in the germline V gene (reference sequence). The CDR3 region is CASRWGPEKFF. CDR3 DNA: TGTGCCAGTAGATGGGGCCCCGAAAAGTTCTTC.

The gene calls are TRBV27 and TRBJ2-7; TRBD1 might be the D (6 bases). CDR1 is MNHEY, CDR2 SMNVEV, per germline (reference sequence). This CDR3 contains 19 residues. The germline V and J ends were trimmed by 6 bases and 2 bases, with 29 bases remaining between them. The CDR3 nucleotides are TGTGCCAGCAGCCCATGGGACAACTACAACCGGGACGGTACCTACGAGCAGTACTTC. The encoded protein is CASSPWDNYNRDGTYEQYF.

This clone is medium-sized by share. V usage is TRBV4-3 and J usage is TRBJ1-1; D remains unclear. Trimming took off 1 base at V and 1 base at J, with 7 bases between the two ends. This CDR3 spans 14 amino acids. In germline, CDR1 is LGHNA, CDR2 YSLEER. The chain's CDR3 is CASSQVGGNTEAFF. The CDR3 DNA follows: TGCGCCAGCAGCCAAGTGGGAGGGAACACTGAAGCTTTCTTT.